This T cell receptor (beta chain) comes out of a study of blood T cell repertoires in COVID-19. The wider study: Material from acute and convalescent COVID-19 was sourced from the United States, Italy and Spain. Nucleic acid was either cDNA or gDNA, and it came from T cells, B-cell-depleted T cells, or PBMCs.

This CDR3 spans 18 amino acids. J lost 5 bases, V lost 3 bases, and 15 bases had no gene match. CDR1 and CDR2 from the germline V gene are LGHDT and YNNKEL (reference sequence). Some clones are missing from TCRdb's copy, which holds only in-frame ones; the method was immunoSEQ multiplex PCR. The sample lists roughly 170,000 clones, approximately 87% seen once, with just under 0.9% in the top ten. V gene TRBV3-1 (or the pseudogene TRBV3-2) combines with J gene TRBJ1-1; 10 nucleotides align to TRBD1. The sequenced material came from peripheral blood. The receptor's source is a young woman who had recovered from COVID-19. The CDR3 region is CASSHQGQGSWRGTEAFF. The CDR3 DNA sequence: TGTGCCAGCAGCCACCAGGGACAGGGGAGCTGGAGGGGAACTGAAGCTTTCTTT.